This is a list of T cell receptor beta chains from one sample in a study of blood T cell repertoires in COVID-19. TCRdb's table, derived via immunoSEQ multiplex PCR, lists solely in-frame clones and lacks some. The sample carries about 340,000 clones, roughly 90% recorded once. Sequenced input: peripheral blood. The receptors derive from a woman aged 55-69 years with COVID-19, enrolled during active disease. Both conserved end residues are part of each CDR3. Fields, in order: J gene, V gene, clone size, D gene, CDR3 protein, CDR3 DNA. A D gene is named only where the DNA matches it firmly. Rows may omit the clone size; those that give it use once, few, many or a size class.

J gene: TRBJ2-3
V gene: TRBV5-1
clone size: .
D gene: .
CDR3 protein: CASSPGFTDTQYF
CDR3 DNA: TGCGCCAGCAGCCCGGGGTTCACAGATACGCAGTATTTT

J gene: TRBJ1-2
V gene: TRBV7-2
clone size: .
D gene: .
CDR3 protein: CASSLAGRGYGYTF
CDR3 DNA: TGTGCCAGCAGCTTAGCTGGCAGAGGCTATGGCTACACCTTC

J gene: TRBJ1-6
V gene: TRBV11-1
clone size: once
D gene: TRBD1
CDR3 protein: CASSPDRDPVWSPLHF
CDR3 DNA: TGTGCCAGCAGCCCTGACAGGGACCCCGTATGGTCACCCCTCCACTTT

J gene: TRBJ1-1
V gene: TRBV6-5
clone size: .
D gene: .
CDR3 protein: CAAWSGLTGLEAFF
CDR3 DNA: TGTGCCGCCTGGTCAGGACTGACAGGTCTTGAAGCTTTCTTT

J gene: TRBJ2-1
V gene: TRBV18
clone size: .
D gene: TRBD2
CDR3 protein: CASSPPLAGADNEQFF
CDR3 DNA: TGTGCCAGCTCACCGCCTCTAGCGGGGGCCGACAATGAGCAGTTCTTC

J gene: TRBJ1-6
V gene: TRBV10-3
clone size: .
D gene: .
CDR3 protein: CAISQPGSNSPLHF
CDR3 DNA: TGTGCCATCAGCCAACCGGGGTCTAATTCACCCCTCCACTTT

J gene: TRBJ1-5
V gene: TRBV12-3/TRBV12-4
clone size: once
D gene: .
CDR3 protein: CASRRGLNQPQHF
CDR3 DNA: TGTGCCAGCAGGCGGGGTCTCAATCAGCCCCAGCATTTT

J gene: TRBJ2-7
V gene: TRBV19
clone size: .
D gene: TRBD2
CDR3 protein: CASSPSGGDLYEQYF
CDR3 DNA: TGTGCCAGTAGTCCTAGCGGGGGCGACCTCTACGAGCAGTACTTC

J gene: TRBJ2-7
V gene: TRBV19
clone size: .
D gene: TRBD1
CDR3 protein: CASSLKGTGASYYSYEQYF
CDR3 DNA: TGTGCCAGTAGCCTCAAGGGGACAGGGGCTTCTTACTACTCCTACGAGCAGTACTTC

J gene: TRBJ1-1
V gene: TRBV4-3
clone size: .
D gene: .
CDR3 protein: CASSQGAGSHTEAFF
CDR3 DNA: TGCGCCAGCAGCCAAGGCGCAGGCTCACACACTGAAGCTTTCTTT

J gene: TRBJ1-6
V gene: TRBV11-2
clone size: .
D gene: TRBD1
CDR3 protein: CASSLAQGAYNSPLHF
CDR3 DNA: TGTGCCAGCAGCTTAGCCCAGGGGGCCTATAATTCACCCCTCCACTTT

J gene: TRBJ2-3
V gene: TRBV27
clone size: .
D gene: .
CDR3 protein: CASGQILPVGTDTQYF
CDR3 DNA: TGTGCCAGCGGGCAGATCTTACCCGTCGGCACAGATACGCAGTATTTT

J gene: TRBJ1-6
V gene: TRBV6-1
clone size: .
D gene: .
CDR3 protein: CASSERSGRNSPLHF
CDR3 DNA: TGTGCCAGCAGTGAAAGGTCAGGAAGAAATTCACCCCTCCACTTT

J gene: TRBJ2-1
V gene: TRBV4-1
clone size: .
D gene: TRBD2
CDR3 protein: CASSPPAGGPGNEQFF
CDR3 DNA: TGCGCCAGCAGCCCCCCAGCGGGGGGGCCGGGTAATGAGCAGTTCTTC

J gene: TRBJ1-1
V gene: TRBV25-1
clone size: .
D gene: TRBD1
CDR3 protein: CASSDRPTGGQTEAFF
CDR3 DNA: TGTGCCAGCAGTGATCGGCCGACAGGGGGTCAAACTGAAGCTTTCTTT

J gene: TRBJ1-1
V gene: TRBV9
clone size: .
D gene: .
CDR3 protein: CASSEGANTEAFF
CDR3 DNA: TGTGCCAGCAGCGAAGGGGCAAACACTGAAGCTTTCTTT

J gene: TRBJ2-1
V gene: TRBV7-2
clone size: once
D gene: TRBD1
CDR3 protein: CASSLDRLGSNEQFF
CDR3 DNA: TGTGCCAGCAGCTTGGACAGGCTGGGGAGTAATGAGCAGTTCTTC

J gene: TRBJ1-4
V gene: TRBV29-1
clone size: .
D gene: .
CDR3 protein: CSARDTGRDEKLFF
CDR3 DNA: TGCAGCGCCCGGGACACGGGTCGGGATGAAAAACTGTTTTTT

J gene: TRBJ2-7
V gene: TRBV5-6
clone size: .
D gene: TRBD1
CDR3 protein: CASSGQGNTYEQYF
CDR3 DNA: TGTGCCAGCAGCGGACAGGGGAATACCTACGAGCAGTACTTC

J gene: TRBJ1-2
V gene: TRBV28
clone size: once
D gene: TRBD1
CDR3 protein: CASSLDRDYGYTF
CDR3 DNA: TGTGCCAGCAGTTTAGACAGGGACTATGGCTACACCTTC

J gene: TRBJ1-2
V gene: TRBV19
clone size: .
D gene: TRBD1
CDR3 protein: CASSTPGQDYGYTF
CDR3 DNA: TGTGCCAGTAGTACCCCGGGACAGGACTATGGCTACACCTTC

J gene: TRBJ1-2
V gene: TRBV18
clone size: .
D gene: .
CDR3 protein: CASSPPSGGRFDYGYTF
CDR3 DNA: TGTGCCAGCTCACCACCCTCCGGGGGGCGCTTCGACTATGGCTACACCTTC

J gene: TRBJ1-5
V gene: TRBV30
clone size: .
D gene: .
CDR3 protein: CAWSVRGNQPQHF
CDR3 DNA: TGTGCCTGGAGTGTTCGGGGGAATCAGCCCCAGCATTTT

J gene: TRBJ2-7
V gene: TRBV7-6
clone size: .
D gene: .
CDR3 protein: CASSSGSNEQYF
CDR3 DNA: TGTGCCAGCAGCTCAGGGTCCAACGAGCAGTACTTC

J gene: TRBJ1-2
V gene: TRBV5-1
clone size: .
D gene: .
CDR3 protein: CASSFGGGVYIYGYTF
CDR3 DNA: TGCGCCAGCAGCTTTGGAGGGGGGGTTTACATCTATGGCTACACCTTC

J gene: TRBJ2-5
V gene: TRBV5-6
clone size: .
D gene: TRBD2
CDR3 protein: CASSSLAGERETQYF
CDR3 DNA: TGTGCCAGCAGCTCCCTAGCGGGGGAGAGAGAGACCCAGTACTTC

J gene: TRBJ2-7
V gene: TRBV4-3
clone size: .
D gene: .
CDR3 protein: CASSQGAPPGVSSYEQYF
CDR3 DNA: TGCGCCAGCAGCCAAGGGGCCCCCCCGGGGGTGAGCTCCTACGAGCAGTACTTC

J gene: TRBJ1-2
V gene: TRBV7-2
clone size: .
D gene: .
CDR3 protein: CASSLVVVFYGYTF
CDR3 DNA: TGTGCCAGCAGCTTAGTCGTCGTGTTCTATGGCTACACCTTC

J gene: TRBJ2-7
V gene: TRBV27
clone size: .
D gene: TRBD1
CDR3 protein: CASSLLAGQGPQPEQYF
CDR3 DNA: TGTGCCAGCAGTTTATTGGCGGGACAGGGGCCTCAACCCGAGCAGTACTTC

J gene: TRBJ1-1
V gene: TRBV25-1
clone size: .
D gene: .
CDR3 protein: CASSDWAGQLGFF
CDR3 DNA: TGTGCCAGCAGTGATTGGGCTGGGCAACTCGGTTTCTTT

J gene: TRBJ1-3
V gene: TRBV11-2
clone size: .
D gene: .
CDR3 protein: CASSPPLGNTIYF
CDR3 DNA: TGTGCCAGCAGCCCCCCACTTGGAAACACCATATATTTT

J gene: TRBJ1-3
V gene: TRBV4-1
clone size: .
D gene: .
CDR3 protein: CASSQAGYPGNTIYF
CDR3 DNA: TGCGCCAGCAGCCAAGCAGGGTACCCTGGAAACACCATATATTTT

J gene: TRBJ1-6
V gene: TRBV27
clone size: few
D gene: TRBD1
CDR3 protein: CASSDRVGSPLHF
CDR3 DNA: TGTGCCAGCAGCGACAGGGTGGGTTCACCCCTCCACTTT

J gene: TRBJ2-1
V gene: TRBV4-3
clone size: .
D gene: .
CDR3 protein: CASSQEGWSSYNEQFF
CDR3 DNA: TGCGCCAGCAGCCAAGAAGGATGGAGCTCCTACAATGAGCAGTTCTTC

J gene: TRBJ2-7
V gene: TRBV6-5
clone size: .
D gene: .
CDR3 protein: CASGQTEYEQYF
CDR3 DNA: TGTGCCAGCGGACAGACGGAGTACGAGCAGTACTTC

J gene: TRBJ2-2
V gene: TRBV30
clone size: .
D gene: TRBD2
CDR3 protein: CATKRWTSGGVYTGELFF
CDR3 DNA: TGTGCCACGAAAAGATGGACTAGCGGGGGTGTCTACACCGGGGAGCTGTTTTTT

J gene: TRBJ2-1
V gene: TRBV18
clone size: .
D gene: .
CDR3 protein: CASSPQGSFQFF
CDR3 DNA: TGTGCCAGCTCACCCCAGGGATCGTTTCAGTTCTTC

J gene: TRBJ2-3
V gene: TRBV5-1
clone size: .
D gene: .
CDR3 protein: CASGRDTASTDTQYF
CDR3 DNA: TGCGCCAGCGGCCGGGACACAGCTAGCACAGATACGCAGTATTTT

J gene: TRBJ2-1
V gene: TRBV7-2
clone size: .
D gene: TRBD1
CDR3 protein: CASSPVAGTVYNEQFF
CDR3 DNA: TGTGCCAGCAGCCCGGTCGCCGGGACAGTTTACAATGAGCAGTTCTTC

J gene: TRBJ1-4
V gene: TRBV1
clone size: .
D gene: .
CDR3 protein: CTSSQSRTTTNEKLFF
CDR3 DNA: TGCACCAGCAGCCAGTCCAGGACAACAACTAATGAAAAACTGTTTTTT

J gene: TRBJ1-5
V gene: TRBV13
clone size: few
D gene: .
CDR3 protein: CASSRGADQPQHF
CDR3 DNA: TGTGCCAGCAGCCGTGGAGCGGATCAGCCCCAGCATTTT

J gene: TRBJ2-3
V gene: TRBV14
clone size: .
D gene: .
CDR3 protein: CASSHADTQYF
CDR3 DNA: TGTGCCAGCAGCCACGCAGATACGCAGTATTTT

J gene: TRBJ1-1
V gene: TRBV3-1/TRBV3-2
clone size: .
D gene: .
CDR3 protein: CASSPQGGTEAFF
CDR3 DNA: TGTGCCAGCAGCCCCCAGGGTGGCACTGAAGCTTTCTTT

J gene: TRBJ1-5
V gene: TRBV5-1
clone size: .
D gene: .
CDR3 protein: CASSLGQNQPQHF
CDR3 DNA: TGCGCCAGCAGCTTGGGACAAAATCAGCCCCAGCATTTT

J gene: TRBJ1-2
V gene: TRBV6-5
clone size: .
D gene: .
CDR3 protein: CASSYSTGQLFYGYTF
CDR3 DNA: TGTGCCAGCAGTTACTCGACAGGACAGCTGTTCTATGGCTACACCTTC

J gene: TRBJ2-7
V gene: TRBV29-1
clone size: .
D gene: .
CDR3 protein: CSVEVASYEQYF
CDR3 DNA: TGCAGCGTTGAAGTAGCCTCCTACGAGCAGTACTTC

J gene: TRBJ1-1
V gene: TRBV5-1
clone size: .
D gene: .
CDR3 protein: CASSFSREGEAFF
CDR3 DNA: TGCGCCAGCAGCTTTTCGCGGGAGGGTGAAGCTTTCTTT

J gene: TRBJ1-5
V gene: TRBV12-3/TRBV12-4
clone size: .
D gene: .
CDR3 protein: CASRQGKNQPQHF
CDR3 DNA: TGTGCCAGCAGACAGGGAAAAAATCAGCCCCAGCATTTT

J gene: TRBJ2-1
V gene: TRBV4-2
clone size: .
D gene: TRBD2
CDR3 protein: CASSRGTSGDNEQFF
CDR3 DNA: TGTGCCAGCAGCCGCGGGACTAGCGGGGACAATGAGCAGTTCTTC

J gene: TRBJ2-3
V gene: TRBV4-2
clone size: .
D gene: .
CDR3 protein: CASSQGGAGSTDTQYF
CDR3 DNA: TGTGCCAGCAGCCAGGGTGGCGCGGGGAGCACAGATACGCAGTATTTT

J gene: TRBJ1-1
V gene: TRBV29-1
clone size: .
D gene: .
CDR3 protein: CSVQRQLNTEAFF
CDR3 DNA: TGCAGCGTGCAGAGACAGTTGAACACTGAAGCTTTCTTT

J gene: TRBJ2-2
V gene: TRBV9
clone size: .
D gene: .
CDR3 protein: CASSVPSSGANTGELFF
CDR3 DNA: TGTGCCAGCAGCGTCCCGTCTTCCGGGGCGAACACCGGGGAGCTGTTTTTT

J gene: TRBJ1-5
V gene: TRBV5-4
clone size: .
D gene: .
CDR3 protein: CASSFGGQPQHF
CDR3 DNA: TGTGCCAGCAGCTTCGGGGGTCAGCCCCAGCATTTT

J gene: TRBJ2-3
V gene: TRBV27
clone size: .
D gene: TRBD1
CDR3 protein: CASSFQRQGGFTDTQYF
CDR3 DNA: TGTGCCAGCAGTTTCCAGAGACAGGGGGGTTTCACAGATACGCAGTATTTT

J gene: TRBJ2-3
V gene: TRBV7-6
clone size: .
D gene: .
CDR3 protein: CASSREYPRRTSTDTQYF
CDR3 DNA: TGTGCCAGCAGCCGTGAATATCCCCGTCGTACTAGCACAGATACGCAGTATTTT

J gene: TRBJ2-3
V gene: TRBV5-4
clone size: .
D gene: .
CDR3 protein: CASSYTGLTSTDTQYF
CDR3 DNA: TGTGCCAGCAGCTATACAGGCTTGACTAGCACAGATACGCAGTATTTT

J gene: TRBJ1-2
V gene: TRBV2
clone size: .
D gene: .
CDR3 protein: CASSDDLNSGTTPGYTF
CDR3 DNA: TGTGCCAGCAGTGATGACCTCAATTCTGGGACAACCCCCGGCTACACCTTC